The source of this TCR beta chain is a study of T cell responses to AZD1222 COVID-19 vaccine. General study points: The peak T cell response came first, and repertoires were sampled only after it. Spike-specific TCR breadth and depth were elevated following two AZD1222 doses.

The repertoire was sequenced with immunoSEQ multiplex PCR; TCRdb's copy has only in-frame clones and lacks some. The repertoire has 140,000 to 150,000 clones, over 80% of them found once; the top ten carry less than 3.5%. Comments on this clone: As yet, its antigen is unknown.

The study pooled second doses at about 4 or about 12 weeks. The CDR3 loop spans 13 amino acids. Trimming removed 6 bases at V and 4 bases at J, with 10 bases between. Germline CDR1 LNHDA, CDR2 SQIVND (reference sequence). The starting material was peripheral blood, obtained 28 days after the second AZD1222 dose. This TCR came from an adult who received the AZD1222 COVID-19 vaccine. The chain joins TRBV19 to TRBJ1-5; tentatively, D is TRBD1 (5 bases). CDR3 nucleotide sequence: TGTGCCAGTAGGAGACAGCTAAATCAGCCCCAGCATTTT. Encoded protein: CASRRQLNQPQHF.